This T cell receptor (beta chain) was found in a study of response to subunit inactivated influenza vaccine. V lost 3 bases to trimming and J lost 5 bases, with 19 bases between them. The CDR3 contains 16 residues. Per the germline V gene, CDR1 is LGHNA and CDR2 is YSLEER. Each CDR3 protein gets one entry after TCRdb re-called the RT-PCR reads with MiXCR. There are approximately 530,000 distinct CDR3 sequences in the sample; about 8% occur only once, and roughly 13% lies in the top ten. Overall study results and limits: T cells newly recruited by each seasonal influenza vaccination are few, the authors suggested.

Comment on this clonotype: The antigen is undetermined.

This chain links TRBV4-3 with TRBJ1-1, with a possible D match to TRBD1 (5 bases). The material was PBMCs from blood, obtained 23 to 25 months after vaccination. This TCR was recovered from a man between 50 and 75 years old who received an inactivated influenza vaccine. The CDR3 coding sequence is TGCGCCAGCAGCCAGACCGGGACCCCTTTGAGGACTGAAGCTTTCTTT. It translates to CASSQTGTPLRTEAFF.